Listed here is a single TCR beta chain. Its antigen is not identified. Generated by immunoSEQ multiplex PCR, the TCRdb table keeps only in-frame clones and is missing some. The table records 75,000 to 100,000 clones, 80% to 90% of them present only once. The data are from a study of T cell responses to AZD1222 COVID-19 vaccine. Points from the study as a whole: The study reported that nearly half of spike-specific TCRs target unmutated variant regions. The repertoires were collected only after the peak T cell response. The CD4 TCRs associated with vaccination extended across spike and predominated at 160-218 and 743-854. Donors were chiefly white British, with a greater number of females, and clonal diversity was perhaps underestimated.

This CDR3 contains 16 residues. CDR1 is SGHRS, CDR2 YFSETQ, per germline. V was clipped by 2 bases and J by 5 bases, with 19 bases between them. Specimen: peripheral blood, collected on day 0 of AZD1222 vaccination. This rearrangement joins TRBV5-1 to TRBJ1-2; a weak D match, TRBD1 (5 bases). This clonotype was obtained from an adult in good health. The CDR3, as DNA: TGCGCCAGCAGCTTCTTGACTTTGGGGCAGATGTATGGCTACACCTTC. It codes for CASSFLTLGQMYGYTF.